This T cell receptor (beta chain) was found in a study of T cells after posttransplantation cyclophosphamide. Deletions cut 3 bases from V and 4 bases from J, with 10 bases between. Per germline, CDR1 SGHNT and CDR2 YYREEE (reference sequence). This CDR3 has 13 residues. Generated by immunoSEQ multiplex PCR, the TCRdb table keeps only in-frame clones and is missing some. The profile shows fewer than 15,000 clones, around 2.1% of them singletons. This clone was observed a few times. Busulfan-fludarabine conditioning, marrow transplant, and cyclophosphamide on days +3 and +4 were administered. The sequence was obtained from a male patient aged 25 to 39 who received an allogeneic stem cell transplant from a related donor, was CMV-positive, and had no GVHD. The graft donor may be the source of some T cells. The sample here was PBMCs, taken after allogeneic stem cell transplant with posttransplant cyclophosphamide. The genes are TRBV5-4 and TRBJ2-5, with D possibly TRBD2 on 6 matching bases. The DNA of the CDR3 is TGTGCCAGCAGCTCGATGGAGGGAGAGACCCAGTACTTC. This codes for CASSSMEGETQYF.